These 2 T cell receptor beta chains were sequenced from one sample in a study of blood T cell repertoires in COVID-19. Some clones are missing from TCRdb's copy, which holds only in-frame ones; the method was immunoSEQ multiplex PCR. There are some 260,000 clones in the sample; about nine tenths occur only once, and approximately 1.6% lies in the top ten. The specimen was PBMCs or T cells enriched from blood (not recorded which). Receptor source: a man aged 35 to 55 who had recovered from COVID-19.

The genes are TRBV15 and TRBJ1-1; TRBD1 might be the D (5 bases). Germline CDR1 and CDR2: LNHNV and YYDKDF (reference sequence). The CDR3 has 13 amino acids. V gave up 8 bases and J gave up 12 bases, with 22 bases separating them. CDR3 in DNA: TGTGCCACCGCGCAAGGGGCAAACTACGGAACTTTCTTT. It translates to CATAQGANYGTFF.

The chain has TRBV5-1 and TRBJ1-2; TRBD1 agrees at 9 bases. This CDR3 is 18 amino acids long. Trimming cost V 1 base and J 4 bases; bases outside gene matches: 14. Germline assignment: CDR1 SGHRS and CDR2 YFSETQ. The CDR3: CASSLIRDRVVILYGYTF. Here the CDR3 DNA reads TGCGCCAGCAGCTTGATCCGGGACAGGGTAGTTATCCTCTATGGCTACACCTTC. The entire variable domain, with the rest obtained from reference TRBV5-1 and TRBJ1-2, is as follows: KAGVTQTPRYLIKTRGQQVTLSCSPISGHRSVSWYQQTPGQGLQFLFEYFSETQRNKGNFPGRFSGRQFSNSRSEMNVSTLELGDSALYLCASSLIRDRVVILYGYTFGSGTRLTVV.